Listed here are 30 T cell receptor beta chains from one sample, sequenced in a study of blood T cell repertoires in COVID-19. Method: immunoSEQ multiplex PCR; TCRdb's copy keeps in-frame clones and lacks some. The sample comprises under 200,000 clones, about nine tenths of which are singletons, and around 2.3% rests with the top ten. Sequencing was performed on peripheral blood. The receptors derive from a man in his 70s with active or convalescent COVID-19.

The table lists this clone with a count of one. The gene calls are TRBV11-3 and TRBJ1-1; D remains unclear. Looked up from germline, CDR1 is SGHNT and CDR2 is YENEEA. Trimming left V 3 bases short and J 4 bases short, with 9 bases between. This CDR3 region has 13 residues. CDR3 loop: CASSFGERTEAFF. Written as DNA, the CDR3 is TGTGCCAGCAGCTTCGGAGAGCGCACTGAAGCTTTCTTT.

This sequence joins TRBV21-1 and TRBJ1-1; the table names TRBD1, a call not compared with the DNA. TRBV21-1 is deemed a pseudogene. This CDR3 region has 13 residues. CDR3 sequence: CASSTTGGTEAFF. DNA for the CDR3: TGTGCCAGCAGCACGACAGGGGGGACTGAAGCTTTCTTT.

This chain connects TRBV28 to TRBJ2-7, with D possibly TRBD1 on 5 matching bases. The CDR3 has 14 residues. Germline V gene sequence: CDR1 MDHEN, CDR2 SYDVKM. Trimming left V 2 bases short and J 3 bases short, with 11 bases between. The CDR3 DNA reads TGTGCCAGCAGTTTAATTGCAGGGAACTACGAGCAGTACTTC. Translated: CASSLIAGNYEQYF.

Here the CDR3 reads CASSLTLVPYEQYF. The CDR3, as DNA: TGTGCCAGCAGTTTAACGCTAGTTCCCTACGAGCAGTACTTC. The chain carries TRBV27 and TRBJ2-7; the D is unclear. The germline V and J ends were trimmed by 2 bases and 2 bases, with 10 bases remaining between them. Germline CDR1 reads MNHEY; CDR2 reads SMNVEV (reference sequence). The CDR3 totals 14 residues.

This clone was seen once. The chain is built from TRBV6-5 and TRBJ1-2, with D unresolved. Germline CDR1 MNHEY, CDR2 SVGAGI. The CDR3 length is 12 residues. The CDR3 DNA reads TGTGCGTGCGGGCCGATAAGAGGAAGCTACACCTTC. It encodes CACGPIRGSYTF.

J is TRBJ2-3 and V is TRBV11-3; 10 bases map to TRBD2. This CDR3 contains 13 residues. The trim removed 5 bases at V and 6 bases at J, leaving 2 bases unmatched. Germline lookup yields CDR1 SGHNT and CDR2 YENEEA. The CDR3 DNA reads as TGTGCCAGCAGCCTTAGCGGGAGGGATACGCAGTATTTT. Translating it yields CASSLSGRDTQYF.

V gene TRBV28 combines with J gene TRBJ2-2; D remains ambiguous. Trimming stripped 4 bases from V and 5 bases from J, with 17 bases between. Per the germline V gene, CDR1 is MDHEN and CDR2 is SYDVKM. CDR3 length equals 16 residues. As DNA, the CDR3 is TGTGCCAGCAGTTGGAGTGGCAGCCCCCTAACCGGGGAGCTGTTTTTT. It encodes CASSWSGSPLTGELFF.

The V call is TRBV23-1, the J call TRBJ2-7; D uncertain. TRBV23-1 has ORF status, its function being uncertain. The CDR3 sequence is 14 residues long. The V gene lost 3 bases and the J gene lost 5 bases, with 14 bases spanning the gap. CDR3 sequence (DNA): TGCGCCAGCAGTCACCGACCCAGGTCCCACGAGCAGTACTTC. Protein product: CASSHRPRSHEQYF.

V gene TRBV28 combines with J gene TRBJ1-3; TRBD1 matches 8 bases. CDR1 MDHEN and CDR2 SYDVKM come from the germline V gene. The CDR3 length is 16 residues. Unmatched junction bases numbered 2, after V lost 0 bases and J lost 1 base. Here the CDR3 DNA reads TGTGCCAGCAGTTTATGGCGGACAGGGTCTGGAAACACCATATATTTT. It translates to CASSLWRTGSGNTIYF.

The chain is built from TRBV5-4 and TRBJ2-1; 8 positions agree with TRBD1. The CDR3 has 17 amino acids. The germline V gene has CDR1 SGHNT and CDR2 YYREEE (reference sequence). Unmatched junction bases numbered 6, after V lost 0 bases and J lost 1 base. As DNA, the CDR3 is TGTGCCAGCAGCTTGGAGCCGGACAGGGTGTCCTACAATGAGCAGTTCTTC. This codes for CASSLEPDRVSYNEQFF.

This clone was observed a few times. The same CDR3 arises from other DNA sequences in this sample as well. The chain couples TRBV28 to TRBJ1-2; 7 nucleotides agree with TRBD1. The J segment lost 8 bases and the V segment lost 6 bases, leaving 6 bases of the junction unmatched. In germline, CDR1 is MDHEN, CDR2 SYDVKM. The CDR3 consists of 12 residues. This CDR3 reads CASRPGGGGYTF. The CDR3 nucleotides are TGTGCCAGCAGACCAGGGGGTGGGGGCTACACCTTC.

This clone appeared once. The chain joins TRBV9 to TRBJ2-7; 10 bases match TRBD2. The CDR3 runs 15 residues. Trimming cost V 0 bases and J 2 bases; bases outside gene matches: 2. Germline values: CDR1 SGDLS, CDR2 YYNGEE. This CDR3 is CASSVGLAGAYEQYF. The CDR3 nucleotides read TGTGCCAGCAGCGTAGGGCTAGCGGGAGCCTACGAGCAGTACTTC.

With respect to this clone: At one end, the junction sequence differs from germline, possibly due to a read error. V and J are TRBV7-2 and TRBJ2-1, with 7 bases matching TRBD1. Germline CDR1 reads SGHTA; CDR2 reads FQGNSA. This CDR3 spans 15 amino acids. CDR3 amino acids: CASSLGRQGGNGQFF. The CDR3 region has the DNA TGTGCCAGCAGCTTAGGGAGACAGGGTGGAAATGGGCAGTTCTTC.

This rearrangement joins TRBV27 to TRBJ2-2; 8 positions agree with TRBD1. V trimming: 7 bases; J trimming: 3 bases; junction bases outside the gene matches: 1. From germline, CDR1 is MNHEY and CDR2 SMNVEV (reference sequence). This CDR3 comprises 13 residues. The CDR3 reads CASKTGDTGELFF. The DNA for the CDR3 is TGTGCCAGCAAGACAGGGGACACCGGGGAGCTGTTTTTT.

In its sample, this clone was seen once. The CDR3 spells CASSFQGDEQYF. The CDR3 DNA reads as TGTGCCAGCAGCTTCCAGGGGGACGAGCAGTACTTC. The chain has TRBV5-6 and TRBJ2-7, with TRBD1 identical over 7 bases. The V gene's germline CDR1 is SGHDT and CDR2 YYEEEE. V lost 2 bases to trimming and J lost 5 bases; unmatched junction nucleotides: 1. The CDR3 length is 12 residues.

This clone has just a few counts. The V call is TRBV5-1, the J call TRBJ2-7; the match to TRBD2 covers 9 bases. Per the germline V gene, CDR1 is SGHRS and CDR2 is YFSETQ. The CDR3 consists of 20 residues. J lost 2 bases, V lost 1 base, and 19 bases had no gene match. The DNA for the CDR3 is TGCGCCAGCAGCTTGTTCGGACTAGCGACGGGAAGGGTGCAACCCTACGAGCAGTACTTC. Its protein is CASSLFGLATGRVQPYEQYF.

The V call is TRBV28, the J call TRBJ2-1; 15 positions match TRBD2. The CDR3 extends over 15 amino acids. Germline V gene lookup returns CDR1 MDHEN and CDR2 SYDVKM. Trimming cost V 3 bases and J 9 bases; bases outside gene matches: 3. CDR3: CASSLGLAGGGEQFF. As DNA, the CDR3 is TGTGCCAGCAGTTTGGGACTAGCGGGAGGTGGTGAGCAGTTCTTC.

V is TRBV28 and J is TRBJ1-5; 8 positions agree with TRBD1. The V segment lost 5 bases and the J segment 11 bases; nucleotides outside the gene matches: 14. The CDR3 is 15 residues long. Per the germline V gene, CDR1 is MDHEN and CDR2 is SYDVKM. CDR3 region: CASSLLRTGRWSQHF. The CDR3 DNA is TGTGCCAGCAGTCTCCTCAGGACAGGGAGATGGTCCCAGCATTTT.

This clone was detected many times. The genes are TRBV7-9 and TRBJ2-1, with a tentative D call TRBD1 (5 bases). This CDR3 spans 16 amino acids. The ends were cut back, 2 bases at V and 6 bases at J, with 17 bases in the middle. CDR1 and CDR2 from the germline V gene are SEHNR and FQNEAQ (reference sequence). The CDR3 protein is CASSLIGVSESNEQFF. The CDR3 DNA sequence: TGTGCCAGCAGCTTAATAGGGGTGTCAGAGAGCAATGAGCAGTTCTTC.

V usage is TRBV7-8 and J usage is TRBJ1-1, with D possibly TRBD1 on 5 matching bases. CDR3 length: 15 residues. Germline-derived CDR1 and CDR2 are SGHVS and FQNEAQ. V lost 3 bases, J lost 6 bases, and 17 bases lay in between. CDR3 region: CASSLKAGPPAEAFF. CDR3 nucleotides: TGTGCCAGCAGCTTGAAGGCAGGGCCACCGGCTGAAGCTTTCTTT.

J is TRBJ2-7 and V is TRBV7-9; 7 bases agree with TRBD2. There are 15 residues in the CDR3. Per the germline V gene, CDR1 is SEHNR and CDR2 is FQNEAQ (reference sequence). With V trimmed by 2 bases and J by 0 bases, 4 bases remained unmatched. The CDR3 sequence: CASSLTREYSYEQYF. The CDR3 region has the DNA TGTGCCAGCAGCTTAACGCGGGAGTACTCCTACGAGCAGTACTTC.

In its sample, this clone was seen a few times. This chain joins TRBV7-2 and TRBJ1-5; D might be TRBD1 (6 bases). From germline, CDR1 is SGHTA and CDR2 FQGNSA. This CDR3 region has 18 residues. V lost 2 bases, J lost 0 bases, and 17 bases lay in between. The CDR3 sequence: CASSLRPPGAYSNQPQHF. The CDR3 bases are TGTGCCAGCAGCTTAAGGCCCCCAGGGGCCTATAGCAATCAGCCCCAGCATTTT.

The chain carries TRBV19 and TRBJ1-1, with TRBD1 matching 12 bases. V was clipped by 6 bases and J by 10 bases; unmatched bases: 12. This CDR3 spans 15 amino acids. CDR1 and CDR2 from the germline V gene are LNHDA and SQIVND (reference sequence). The DNA for the CDR3 is TGTGCCAGTAGCGAATACCCGGGACAGGGGGCGGTAGCTTTCTTT. Its translation: CASSEYPGQGAVAFF.

The chain recombines TRBV15 with TRBJ2-5, with D hard to call. Trimming shortened V by 0 bases and J by 3 bases, and 11 bases separated the two germline ends. The germline gives CDR1 LNHNV, CDR2 YYDKDF (reference sequence). The CDR3 totals 15 residues. As DNA, the CDR3 is TGTGCCACCAGCAGAGATTTGCTGCCAGAAGAGACCCAGTACTTC. Translated: CATSRDLLPEETQYF.

The chain recombines TRBV7-9 with TRBJ2-5, with 8 bases that match TRBD2. This CDR3 comprises 16 residues. Per the germline V gene, CDR1 is SEHNR and CDR2 is FQNEAQ (reference sequence). Unmatched junction bases numbered 9, after V lost 5 bases and J lost 1 base. The CDR3 protein is CASSAIGGRSQETQYF. The CDR3, as DNA: TGTGCCAGCAGCGCCATAGGCGGGAGGTCCCAAGAGACCCAGTACTTC.

The rearrangement links TRBV16 to TRBJ2-1; a weak D match, TRBD2 (6 bases). The CDR3 sequence is 13 residues long. Germline V gene data show CDR1 as KGHSY and CDR2 as FQNENV. The germline V and J ends were trimmed by 3 bases and 16 bases, with 19 bases remaining between them. The CDR3 DNA reads as TGTGCCAGCAGCCACGAAACCGGGACTCCCTTATTCTTC. As protein: CASSHETGTPLFF.

A few counts support this clone. This chain joins TRBV10-1 and TRBJ2-7; 8 nucleotides line up with TRBD1. V trimming: 6 bases; J trimming: 3 bases; junction bases outside the gene matches: 4. The germline V gene encodes CDR1 WNHNN and CDR2 SYGVQD (reference sequence). This CDR3 has 13 amino acids. As DNA, the CDR3 is TGCGCCAGCAGCGGACAGGGAAACTACGAGCAGTACTTC. Residues: CASSGQGNYEQYF.

The V call is TRBV29-1, the J call TRBJ1-1; unclear D gene. There are 12 residues in the CDR3. V lost 7 bases to trimming and J lost 5 bases, with 14 bases between them. Per the germline V gene, CDR1 is SQVTM and CDR2 is ANQGSEA. CDR3 region: CSATFGFTEAFF. The CDR3 DNA reads TGCAGCGCCACCTTCGGGTTTACTGAAGCTTTCTTT.

This clone has only a few counts. V and J are TRBV3-1 (or the pseudogene TRBV3-2) and TRBJ1-5; possible D gene TRBD1, 5 bases. Germline-derived CDR1 and CDR2 are LGHDT and YNNKEL (reference sequence). This CDR3 has 13 residues. V lost 11 bases and J lost 4, with 15 bases in between. Here the CDR3 reads CAAGQGLNQPQHF. CDR3 bases: TGTGCCGCGGGGCAGGGCTTGAATCAGCCCCAGCATTTT.

This rearrangement joins TRBV7-2 to TRBJ1-3; TRBD1 might be the D (5 bases). This CDR3 spans 14 amino acids. V lost 4 bases to trimming and J lost 2 bases, with 9 bases between them. The germline V gene encodes CDR1 SGHTA and CDR2 FQGNSA. The CDR3 DNA is TGTGCCAGCAGCTCGGGCAGGGCTGGAAACACCATATATTTT. Translated, it gives CASSSGRAGNTIYF.